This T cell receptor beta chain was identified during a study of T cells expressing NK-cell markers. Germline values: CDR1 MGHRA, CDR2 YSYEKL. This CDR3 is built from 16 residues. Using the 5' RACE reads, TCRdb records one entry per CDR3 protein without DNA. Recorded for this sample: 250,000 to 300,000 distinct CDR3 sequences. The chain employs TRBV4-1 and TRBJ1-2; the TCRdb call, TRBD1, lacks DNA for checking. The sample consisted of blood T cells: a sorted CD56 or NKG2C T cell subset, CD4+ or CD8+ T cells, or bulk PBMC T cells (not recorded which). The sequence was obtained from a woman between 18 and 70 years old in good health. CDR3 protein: CASSQDLLRTGNGYTF.